This T cell receptor (beta chain) was sequenced during a study of graft-versus-host responses after intestinal transplantation. The CDR3 covers 19 residues. With 3 bases removed from V and 5 bases from J, the gap between germline ends came to 25 bases. Germline CDR1 and CDR2: KGHSH and LQKENI. The method was immunoSEQ multiplex PCR; TCRdb's version includes in-frame clones alone and lacks a portion of them. The table lists some 70,000 clones, 92% of them singletons. The chain uses TRBV18 and TRBJ2-2; D possibly corresponds to TRBD2 (7 bases). The source material was bone marrow, sampled around 730 days after intestinal transplantation. The receptor's source is a human patient who received an intestinal transplant, so some T cells may come from the graft donor. The CDR3 reads CASSPMVGQSTGRTGELFF. The CDR3 nucleotides read TGTGCCAGCTCACCGATGGTCGGACAGAGCACCGGGAGGACCGGGGAGCTGTTTTTT. The whole variable domain, filled in from reference TRBV18 and TRBJ2-2, reads NAGVMQNPRHLVRRRGQEARLRCSPMKGHSHVYWYRQLPEEGLKFMVYLQKENIIDESGMPKERFSAEFPKEGPSILRIQQVVRGDSAAYFCASSPMVGQSTGRTGELFFGEGSRLTVL.